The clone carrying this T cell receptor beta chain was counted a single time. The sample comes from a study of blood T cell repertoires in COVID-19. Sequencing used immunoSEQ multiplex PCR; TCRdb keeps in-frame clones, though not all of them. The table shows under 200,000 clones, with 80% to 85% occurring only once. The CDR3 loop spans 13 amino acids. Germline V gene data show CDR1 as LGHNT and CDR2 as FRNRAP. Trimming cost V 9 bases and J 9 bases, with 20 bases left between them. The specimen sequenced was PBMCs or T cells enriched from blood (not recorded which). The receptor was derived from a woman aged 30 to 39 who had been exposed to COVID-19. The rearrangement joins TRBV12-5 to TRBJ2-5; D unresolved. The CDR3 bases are TGTGCTAGCGCCCAGGCCACCGTCTCGGCCCAGTACTTC. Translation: CASAQATVSAQYF.